The rows below give T cell receptor beta chains drawn from one sample of a study of Ad26.COV2.S vaccination and SARS-CoV-2 variants. Sequencing used immunoSEQ multiplex PCR; TCRdb keeps in-frame clones, though not all of them. The sample contains about 480,000 clones, 70% to 90% of which appear only once. The sequenced sample was peripheral blood, obtained in a trial of Ad26.COV2.S vaccine versus placebo. The receptors originated from a person aged 18 to 65 who received the Ad26.COV2.S COVID-19 vaccine or a placebo. Both conserved end residues are part of each CDR3. A D gene is named only where the DNA matches it firmly. Expanded clones get a size class; other rows say once, few or many, or leave the size out.

TRBV7-9	.	.	TRBJ1-3	CASSVRSSGNTIYF	TGTGCCAGCAGCGTTAGGAGCTCTGGAAACACCATATATTTT
TRBV6-6	.	.	TRBJ1-3	CASSMGSGNTIYF	TGTGCCAGCAGTATGGGGTCCGGAAACACCATATATTTT
TRBV19	.	.	TRBJ1-2	CASSTLGGGNYGYTF	TGTGCCAGTAGTACCCTCGGAGGGGGGAACTATGGCTACACCTTC
TRBV7-6	TRBD2	.	TRBJ2-1	CASSLGASGVDEQFF	TGTGCCAGCAGCTTAGGAGCTAGCGGAGTGGATGAGCAGTTCTTC
TRBV18	.	.	TRBJ2-5	CASSPPLQETQYF	TGTGCCAGCTCACCACCACTTCAAGAGACCCAGTACTTC
TRBV5-4	.	.	TRBJ2-7	CASSWVPGPIYEQYF	TGTGCCAGCAGCTGGGTACCGGGACCTATCTACGAGCAGTACTTC
TRBV3-1/TRBV3-2	.	.	TRBJ2-1	CASSPPTTQDNEQFF	TGTGCCAGCAGCCCCCCCACTACCCAAGACAATGAGCAGTTCTTC
TRBV7-9	TRBD1	.	TRBJ2-7	CASSRTGTGFPEQYF	TGTGCCAGCAGCAGAACCGGGACAGGCTTCCCCGAGCAGTACTTC
TRBV7-9	.	.	TRBJ2-3	CASSPPGDTQYF	TGTGCCAGCAGCCCGCCGGGGGATACGCAGTATTTT
TRBV18	.	.	TRBJ1-1	CASSPLSGVNTEAFF	TGTGCCAGCTCACCACTTTCGGGGGTGAACACTGAAGCTTTCTTT
TRBV10-3	.	.	TRBJ1-2	CAISESVRVGGYTF	TGTGCCATCAGTGAGTCCGTGAGGGTTGGTGGCTACACCTTC
TRBV9	TRBD2	.	TRBJ2-3	CASSTKTSGSSTDTQYF	TGTGCCAGCAGCACAAAGACTAGCGGGAGCTCCACAGATACGCAGTATTTT
TRBV2	.	.	TRBJ1-2	CASRLGQTNYGYTF	TGTGCCAGCAGACTTGGACAGACTAACTATGGCTACACCTTC
TRBV2	.	.	TRBJ1-5	CASKTTPGQNQPQHF	TGTGCCAGCAAGACAACGCCAGGGCAAAATCAGCCCCAGCATTTT
TRBV11-2	.	.	TRBJ2-2	CASSLGARLARPGELFF	TGTGCCAGCAGCTTAGGGGCCCGGCTAGCGCGGCCCGGGGAGCTGTTTTTT
TRBV7-8	TRBD1	.	TRBJ1-2	CASSIYRGRMNYGYTF	TGTGCCAGCAGCATCTACAGGGGGCGGATGAACTATGGCTACACCTTC
TRBV5-1	.	.	TRBJ2-1	CASSSGPSQYNEQFF	TGCGCCAGCAGCTCCGGCCCTTCCCAATACAATGAGCAGTTCTTC
TRBV7-8	.	.	TRBJ1-1	CASSLARTTLLNTEAFF	TGTGCCAGCAGCTTAGCAAGAACGACACTATTGAACACTGAAGCTTTCTTT
TRBV28	TRBD1	.	TRBJ1-2	CASIVGQGLGCTF	TGTGCCAGCATTGTAGGACAGGGGCTAGGCTGCACCTTC
TRBV5-1	.	.	TRBJ2-7	CASSLAGAPSYEQYF	TGCGCCAGCAGCTTGGCCGGAGCCCCCTCCTACGAGCAGTACTTC
TRBV7-9	TRBD1	.	TRBJ1-2	CASSPDQGGNYGYTF	TGTGCCAGCAGCCCGGACCAGGGGGGAAACTATGGCTACACCTTC
TRBV6-5	TRBD1	once	TRBJ2-7	CASTGQGVGYYEQYF	TGTGCCAGCACCGGACAGGGCGTGGGGTATTACGAGCAGTACTTC
TRBV4-1	TRBD1	many	TRBJ1-1	CASSPPQSGGGTEAFF	TGCGCCAGCAGCCCACCCCAGTCAGGGGGCGGCACTGAAGCTTTCTTT
TRBV4-2	TRBD1	.	TRBJ2-3	CASSQGVEFTGGTDTQYF	TGTGCCAGCAGCCAAGGGGTCGAGTTTACAGGGGGCACAGATACGCAGTATTTT
TRBV9	.	.	TRBJ2-2	CASSVVRATNTGELFF	TGTGCCAGCAGCGTAGTCAGGGCAACGAACACCGGGGAGCTGTTTTTT
TRBV30	.	.	TRBJ2-7	CAWSGLYEQYF	TGTGCCTGGAGTGGACTCTACGAGCAGTACTTC
TRBV5-4	.	.	TRBJ2-7	CASSPPAAHEQYF	TGTGCCAGCAGCCCCCCGGCAGCTCACGAGCAGTACTTC
TRBV4-3	.	.	TRBJ1-2	CASSQEPGRNNYGYTF	TGCGCCAGCAGCCAAGAGCCGGGACGGAATAACTATGGCTACACCTTC